One and the same sample provided the 12 T cell receptor beta chains below, sequenced in a study of blood T cells in healthy people across ages. With a J-beta primer mix and a sample-barcoded 5' primer, a second PCR ran 7 to 11 cycles. TCRdb processed the 5' RACE reads anew with MiXCR; each CDR3 protein has one entry. The top ten clones hold 3% of a sample with approximately 800,000 distinct CDR3 sequences, more than 25% of them seen once. Separately, the same data were catalogued under a study of T cells of mothers and their children.

The sample comprised blood. These receptors all come from a boy younger than 18 in good health.

The gene calls are TRBV20-1 and TRBJ2-1, with TRBD2 matching 13 bases. V shed 6 bases, J shed 1 base, and the junction held 6 bases outside the gene matches. This CDR3 spans 16 amino acids. Per the germline V gene, CDR1 is DFQATT and CDR2 is SNEGSKA (reference sequence). The CDR3 protein is CSARTSGRGSYNEQFF. In nucleotides, the CDR3 is TGCAGTGCCAGGACTAGCGGGAGAGGGTCCTACAATGAGCAGTTCTTC.

V usage is TRBV6-5 and J usage is TRBJ2-7; possible D gene TRBD1, 6 bases. Germline V lookup: CDR1 MNHEY, CDR2 SVGAGI. V lost 5 bases and J lost 6, with 17 bases in between. The CDR3 has 14 amino acids. The CDR3 reads CASSRGQYPSEQYF. Written as DNA, the CDR3 is TGTGCCAGCAGTCGGGGACAATATCCGTCCGAGCAGTACTTC.

This clonotype was seen only a few times. This chain links TRBV7-2 with TRBJ2-1, with 9 bases identical to TRBD1. From germline, CDR1 is SGHTA and CDR2 FQGNSA. The CDR3 is 16 residues long. V gave up 8 bases and J gave up 6 bases; unmatched junction bases: 14. Here the CDR3 reads CASARAGTGPINEQFF. DNA for the CDR3: TGTGCCAGCGCCCGAGCCGGGACAGGGCCTATCAATGAGCAGTTCTTC.

This chain joins TRBV27 and TRBJ2-1; D gene unclear. Trimming cost V 6 bases and J 4 bases, with 16 bases left between them. This CDR3 is 15 amino acids long. Germline V gene data show CDR1 as MNHEY and CDR2 as SMNVEV (reference sequence). This CDR3 reads CASRPLGSAYNEQFF. The CDR3 region has the DNA TGTGCCAGCAGGCCCCTTGGGTCAGCTTACAATGAGCAGTTCTTC.

This clonotype was detected only a few times. The gene calls are TRBV28 and TRBJ2-7; weak D call: TRBD2 (5 bases). The germline V gene encodes CDR1 MDHEN and CDR2 SYDVKM. The CDR3 totals 15 residues. V was trimmed by 7 bases and J by 0 bases, leaving 16 bases between them. Written as DNA, the CDR3 is TGTGCCAGCACCTCCCCAGGTGGGAGCTCCTACGAGCAGTACTTC. As protein: CASTSPGGSSYEQYF. The full variable domain, rest sourced from reference TRBV28 and TRBJ2-7, is DVKVTQSSRYLVKRTGEKVFLECVQDMDHENMFWYRQDPGLGLRLIYFSYDVKMKEKGDIPEGYSVSREKKERFSLILESASTNQTSMYLCASTSPGGSSYEQYFGPGTRLTVT.

CDR3 bases: TGTGCCGGAACAGGGACTAGCCTCTCCGGCGAGCAGTACTTC. It is translated as CAGTGTSLSGEQYF. The rearrangement joins TRBV6-1 to TRBJ2-7; 9 bases fit TRBD2. The ends lost 11 bases at V and 6 bases at J; junction bases unmatched: 14. CDR3 size: 14 residues. Germline CDR1 and CDR2: MNHNS and SASEGT.

The V gene is TRBV20-1, the J gene TRBJ2-5, with TRBD1 matching 8 bases. Germline CDR1 DFQATT, CDR2 SNEGSKA (reference sequence). The V and J ends lost 3 bases and 2 bases, in that order; junction bases with no gene match: 2. The CDR3 contains 13 residues. CDR3 in DNA: TGCAGTGCTAGCGGGACAGGACAAGAGACCCAGTACTTC. It specifies CSASGTGQETQYF.

The V call is TRBV12-3 or TRBV12-4, the J call TRBJ2-5, with 8 bases matching TRBD1. CDR3 length equals 14 residues. J gave up 6 bases and V 6 bases, and 9 bases lay outside the gene matches. CDR3 region: CASSWTGNSKTQYF. The CDR3 DNA sequence: TGTGCCAGCAGCTGGACAGGGAATTCAAAGACCCAGTACTTC.

Comment on this clonotype: At one end the junction does not follow the germline gene, possibly because of a read error. The CDR3 DNA reads as TGTGCCAGCAGCACACCGCAAAGGGGCTTCGGTAGCTCCTACAATGAGCAGTCCTTC. Translating gives CASSTPQRGFGSSYNEQSF. V and J are TRBV7-2 and TRBJ2-1, with D perhaps matching TRBD1 (5 bases). Per germline, CDR1 SGHTA and CDR2 FQGNSA. This CDR3 is built from 19 residues.

The chain combines TRBV5-1 with TRBJ2-3; 10 positions agree with TRBD2. This CDR3 is built from 14 residues. After removal of 7 bases from V and 4 bases from J, the junction contained 6 bases not matched to a gene. From germline, CDR1 is SGHRS and CDR2 YFSETQ. The CDR3 DNA reads TGCGCCAGCCGAGAAAGCGGGGGGGCAGATACGCAGTATTTT. Protein product: CASRESGGADTQYF.

The gene calls are TRBV5-1 and TRBJ2-5; 10 bases map to TRBD1. Germline lookup yields CDR1 SGHRS and CDR2 YFSETQ. This CDR3 contains 15 residues. The V and J ends lost 9 bases and 5 bases, in that order; junction bases with no gene match: 13. CDR3 in DNA: TGCGCCACACACGTTCCGGGACAGGGGTCGGAGACCCAGTACTTC. Protein: CATHVPGQGSETQYF.

This clonotype was counted between two and nine times. The chain has TRBV5-1 and TRBJ2-7, with TRBD1 matching 9 bases. The CDR3 spans 17 residues. J was trimmed by 4 bases and V by 0 bases; bases with no gene match: 11. Germline CDR1 and CDR2: SGHRS and YFSETQ. The CDR3 loop reads CASSLAGTGRGRYEQYF. The DNA of the CDR3 is TGCGCCAGCAGCTTGGCCGGGACAGGGAGGGGAAGGTACGAGCAGTACTTC.